This T cell receptor (beta chain) was documented in a study of vaccination and CD4 T cells after COVID-19. This clonotype was seen a few times. Its antigen is still unknown. Sequencing of cultured CD4+ T cell DNA used the Oncomine TCR Beta short-read assay. TCRdb reprocessed the PCR reads with MiXCR, giving one entry per CDR3 protein. The sample records tens of thousands of distinct CDR3 sequences, roughly 34% being singletons. Time point in this sample: late sampling 161 to 241 days after vaccination in three convalescent patients. The treatment was: 10-day PBMC culture with coronavirus spike peptide pools or control peptides (ViraFEST assay). In the ViraFEST assay, peptide-pool expansion preceded TCR sequencing of expanded clonotypes. Broader study findings: A nonsignificant median increase from around 20 to 38 SARS-CoV-2-reactive clonotypes was observed.

CDR3 length equals 15 residues. Germline CDR1 MNHEY, CDR2 SVGAGI. Germline trimming cut 4 bases from V and 5 bases from J; bases unmatched to any gene: 5. This TCR was sampled from a human donor who had recovered from COVID-19. The V call is TRBV6-5, the J call TRBJ1-6; 7 bases agree with TRBD1. Here the sequenced sample was CD4+ T cells from blood, cultured in vitro, taken about 7 months after SARS-CoV-2 vaccination. In nucleotides, the CDR3 is TGTGCCAGCAGTTTCATGACAGGGAATAATTCACCCCTCCACTTT. Translated, it gives CASSFMTGNNSPLHF.